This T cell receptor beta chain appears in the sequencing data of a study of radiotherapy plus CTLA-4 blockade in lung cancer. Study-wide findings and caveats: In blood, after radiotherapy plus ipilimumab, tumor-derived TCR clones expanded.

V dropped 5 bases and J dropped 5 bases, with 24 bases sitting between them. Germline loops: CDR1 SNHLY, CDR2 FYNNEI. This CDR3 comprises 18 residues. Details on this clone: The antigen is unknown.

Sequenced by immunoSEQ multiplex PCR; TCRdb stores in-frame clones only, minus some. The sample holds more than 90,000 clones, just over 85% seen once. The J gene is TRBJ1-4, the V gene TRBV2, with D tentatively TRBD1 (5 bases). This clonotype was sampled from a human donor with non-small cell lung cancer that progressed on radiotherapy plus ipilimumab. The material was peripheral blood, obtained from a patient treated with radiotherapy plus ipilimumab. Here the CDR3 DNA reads TGTGCCAGCAGTATAATGGCGGGACCGCTGGTCGAAAATGAAAAACTGTTTTTT. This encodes CASSIMAGPLVENEKLFF.